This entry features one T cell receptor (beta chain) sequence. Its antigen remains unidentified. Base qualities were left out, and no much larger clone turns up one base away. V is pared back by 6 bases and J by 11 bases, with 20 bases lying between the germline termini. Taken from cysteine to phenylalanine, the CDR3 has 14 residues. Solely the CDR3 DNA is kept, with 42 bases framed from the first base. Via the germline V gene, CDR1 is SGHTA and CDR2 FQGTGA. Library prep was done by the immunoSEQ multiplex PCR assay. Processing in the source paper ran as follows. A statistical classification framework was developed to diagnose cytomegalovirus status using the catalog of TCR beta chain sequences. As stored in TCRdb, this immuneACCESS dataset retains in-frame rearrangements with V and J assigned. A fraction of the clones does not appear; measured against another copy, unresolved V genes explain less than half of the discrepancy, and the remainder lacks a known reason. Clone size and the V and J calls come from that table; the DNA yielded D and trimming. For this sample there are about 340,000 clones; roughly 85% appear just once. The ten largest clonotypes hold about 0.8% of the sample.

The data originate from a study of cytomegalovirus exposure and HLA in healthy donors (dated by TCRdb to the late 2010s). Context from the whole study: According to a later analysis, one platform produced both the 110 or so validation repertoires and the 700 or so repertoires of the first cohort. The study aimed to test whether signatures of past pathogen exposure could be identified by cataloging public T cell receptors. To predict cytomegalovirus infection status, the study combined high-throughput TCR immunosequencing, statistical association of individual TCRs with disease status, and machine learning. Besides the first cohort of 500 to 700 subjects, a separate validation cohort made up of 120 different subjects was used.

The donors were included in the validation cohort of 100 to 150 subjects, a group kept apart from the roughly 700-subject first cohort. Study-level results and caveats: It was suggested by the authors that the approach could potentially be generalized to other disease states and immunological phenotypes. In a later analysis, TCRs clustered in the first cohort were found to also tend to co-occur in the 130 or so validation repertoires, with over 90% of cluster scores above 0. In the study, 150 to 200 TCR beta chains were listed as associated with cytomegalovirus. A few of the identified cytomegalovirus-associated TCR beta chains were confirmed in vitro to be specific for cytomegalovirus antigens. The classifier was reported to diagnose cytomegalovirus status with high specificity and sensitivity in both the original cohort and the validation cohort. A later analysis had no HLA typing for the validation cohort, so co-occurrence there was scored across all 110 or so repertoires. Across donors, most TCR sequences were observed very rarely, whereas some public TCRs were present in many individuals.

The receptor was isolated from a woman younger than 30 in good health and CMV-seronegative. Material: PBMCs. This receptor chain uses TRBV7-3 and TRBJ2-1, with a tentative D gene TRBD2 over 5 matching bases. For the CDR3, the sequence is CASRPWIEGVKQFF. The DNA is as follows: TGTGCCAGCAGGCCGTGGATTGAGGGAGTAAAGCAGTTCTTC.